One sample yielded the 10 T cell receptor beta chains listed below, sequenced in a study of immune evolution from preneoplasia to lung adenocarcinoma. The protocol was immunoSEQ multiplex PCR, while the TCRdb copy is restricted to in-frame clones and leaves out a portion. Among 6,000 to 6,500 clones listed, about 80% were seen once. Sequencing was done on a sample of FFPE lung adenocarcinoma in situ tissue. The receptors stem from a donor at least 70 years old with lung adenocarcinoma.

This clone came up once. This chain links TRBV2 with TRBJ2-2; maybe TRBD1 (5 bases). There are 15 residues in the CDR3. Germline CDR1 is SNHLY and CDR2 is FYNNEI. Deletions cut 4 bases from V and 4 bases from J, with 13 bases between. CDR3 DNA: TGTGCCAGCAGTGTATCCGACAGTTCCACCGGGGAGCTGTTTTTT. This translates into CASSVSDSSTGELFF.

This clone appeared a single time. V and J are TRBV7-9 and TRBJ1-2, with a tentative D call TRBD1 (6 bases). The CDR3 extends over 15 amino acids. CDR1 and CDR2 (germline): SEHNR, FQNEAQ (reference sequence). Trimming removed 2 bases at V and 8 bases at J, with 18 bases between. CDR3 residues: CASSLKGVPPIGYTF. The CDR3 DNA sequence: TGTGCCAGCAGCTTAAAGGGGGTTCCGCCCATCGGCTACACCTTC. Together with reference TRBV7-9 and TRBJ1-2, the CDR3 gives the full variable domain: DTGVSQNPRHKITKRGQNVTFRCDPISEHNRLYWYRQTLGQGPEFLTYFQNEAQLEKSRLLSDRFSAERPKGSFSTLEIQRTEQGDSAMYLCASSLKGVPPIGYTFGSGTRLTVV.

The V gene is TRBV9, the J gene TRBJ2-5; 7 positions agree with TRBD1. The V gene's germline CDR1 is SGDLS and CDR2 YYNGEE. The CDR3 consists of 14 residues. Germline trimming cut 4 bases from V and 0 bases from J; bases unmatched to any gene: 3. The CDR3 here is CASSFDRDQETQYF. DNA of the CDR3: TGTGCCAGCAGCTTCGACAGGGACCAAGAGACCCAGTACTTC.

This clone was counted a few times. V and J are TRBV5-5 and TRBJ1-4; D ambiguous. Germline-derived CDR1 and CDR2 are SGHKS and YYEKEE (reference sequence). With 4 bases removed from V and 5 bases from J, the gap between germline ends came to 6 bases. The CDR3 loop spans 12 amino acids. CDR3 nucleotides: TGTGCCAGCAGCCTCGCGAATGAAAAACTGTTTTTT. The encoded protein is CASSLANEKLFF.

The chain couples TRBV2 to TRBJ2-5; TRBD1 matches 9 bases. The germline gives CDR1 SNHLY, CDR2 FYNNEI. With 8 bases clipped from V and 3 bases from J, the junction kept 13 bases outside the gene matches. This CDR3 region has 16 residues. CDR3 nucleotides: TGTGCCAGCGGAAAAATAGGGGGACAGGGAGAAGAGACCCAGTACTTC. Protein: CASGKIGGQGEETQYF.

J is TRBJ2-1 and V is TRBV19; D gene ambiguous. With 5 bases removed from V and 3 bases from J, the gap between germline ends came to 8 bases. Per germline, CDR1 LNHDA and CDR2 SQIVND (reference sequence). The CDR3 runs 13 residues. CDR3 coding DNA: TGTGCCAGTAGTGTCGGGCTCTACAATGAGCAGTTCTTC. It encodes CASSVGLYNEQFF. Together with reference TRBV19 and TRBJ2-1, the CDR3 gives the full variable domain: DGGITQSPKYLFRKEGQNVTLSCEQNLNHDAMYWYRQDPGQGLRLIYYSQIVNDFQKGDIAEGYSVSREKKESFPLTVTSAQKNPTAFYLCASSVGLYNEQFFGPGTRLTVL.

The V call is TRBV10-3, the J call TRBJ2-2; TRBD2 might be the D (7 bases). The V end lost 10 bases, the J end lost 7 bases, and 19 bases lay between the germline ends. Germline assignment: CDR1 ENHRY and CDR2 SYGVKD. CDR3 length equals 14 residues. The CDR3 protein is CATRGGGFFGELFF. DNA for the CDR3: TGTGCCACCCGAGGGGGGGGATTCTTCGGGGAGCTGTTTTTT.

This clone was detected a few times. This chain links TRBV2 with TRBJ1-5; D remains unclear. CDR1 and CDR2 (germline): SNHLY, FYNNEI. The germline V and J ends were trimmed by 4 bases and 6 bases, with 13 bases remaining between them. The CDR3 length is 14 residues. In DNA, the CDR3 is TGTGCCAGCAGTGGCCTGCCGTTGGGTCAGCCCCAGCATTTT. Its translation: CASSGLPLGQPQHF.

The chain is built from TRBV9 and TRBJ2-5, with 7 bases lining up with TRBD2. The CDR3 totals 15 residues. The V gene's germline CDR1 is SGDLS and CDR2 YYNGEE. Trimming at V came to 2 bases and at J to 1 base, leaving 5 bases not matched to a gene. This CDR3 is CASSVGTNLQETQYF. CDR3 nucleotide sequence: TGTGCCAGCAGCGTCGGGACTAACCTCCAAGAGACCCAGTACTTC.

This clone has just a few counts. The CDR3 DNA reads TGCAGCGTTGCCCAACGGAACTATGTGGATACGCAGTATTTT. Amino acids: CSVAQRNYVDTQYF. This chain connects TRBV29-1 to TRBJ2-3, with D uncertain. Between the trimmed V and J ends, which lost 4 bases and 6 bases, there was a span of 17 bases. The CDR3 extends over 14 amino acids. CDR1 SQVTM and CDR2 ANQGSEA come from the germline V gene.